This T cell receptor (beta chain) appears in the sequencing data of a study of T cells in Graves' hyperthyroidism and ophthalmopathy. The germline V and J ends were trimmed by 1 base and 6 bases, with 9 bases remaining between them. In germline, CDR1 is PRHDT, CDR2 FYEKMQ (reference sequence). This CDR3 has 13 amino acids. Whole-study findings and limits: Ophthalmopathy could be told apart from stable hyperthyroidism with a 13 V-J model.

The CDR3 regions of TCR beta were amplified from RNA transcripts. When the TCR CDR3 underwent first-round RT-PCR, the HTBI primer set was used. From the multiplex PCR reads, TCRdb called clonotypes with MiXCR, one entry per CDR3 protein. Altogether hundreds of thousands of distinct CDR3 sequences are present, around 45% being singletons, with the ten largest covering just over 8%. Stable Graves' hyperthyroidism meant no ophthalmopathy progression within 18 months. This clonotype was seen a few times. Its target is unknown. This TCR was sampled from a woman in her late teens or twenties with Graves' hyperthyroidism. The rearrangement links TRBV13 to TRBJ1-1; D not certain. What was sequenced was peripheral blood or thyroid tissue (not recorded which). CDR3 DNA sequence: TGTGCCAGCAGCTTAGTAGAGGCAGCTGAAGCTTTCTTT. It specifies CASSLVEAAEAFF.